One sample yielded the 21 T cell receptor beta chains listed below, sequenced in a study of naive and memory T cell subsets. An equimolar mix of two oligonucleotides served as the beta constant-region primer for TRBC1 and TRBC2. In TCRdb, the UMI-ligation and nested PCR reads were re-called with MiXCR into one record per CDR3 protein. The table shows 84,000 or so distinct CDR3 sequences, with about 7% occurring only once. Sample: central memory CD4+ T cells from blood. These receptors originate from a human donor in good health.

Ten or more counts support this clonotype. J is TRBJ2-7 and V is TRBV14; D might be TRBD1 or TRBD2, each matching 6 bases. The CDR3 length is 15 residues. V shed 0 bases and J shed 4 bases, with 13 bases lying between them. Germline CDR1 SGHDN, CDR2 FVKESK. The CDR3 sequence: CASSQDNGGQYEQYF. The CDR3 DNA reads as TGTGCCAGCAGCCAAGATAACGGGGGCCAGTACGAGCAGTACTTC.

Ten or more counts support this clonotype. This chain uses TRBV20-1 with TRBJ2-3; D ambiguous. The germline V gene encodes CDR1 DFQATT and CDR2 SNEGSKA (reference sequence). There are 14 residues in the CDR3. Trimming cost V 1 base and J 4 bases, with 12 bases left between them. CDR3 sequence (DNA): TGCAGTGCTAGAGTCCTAGGGTCCCCAGATACGCAGTATTTT. Translating it yields CSARVLGSPDTQYF.

This clonotype has more than one count but fewer than ten. The V call is TRBV14, the J call TRBJ1-4, with TRBD1 matching over 9 bases. After removal of 1 base from V and 8 bases from J, the junction contained 2 bases not matched to a gene. CDR1 SGHDN and CDR2 FVKESK come from the germline V gene. CDR3 length: 14 residues. DNA for the CDR3: TGTGCCAGCAGCCAAGGGGGGACAGGGGAAAAACTGTTTTTT. Translated, it gives CASSQGGTGEKLFF.

This clonotype was detected many times. The V and J genes are TRBV7-2 and TRBJ2-6; no clear D gene. This CDR3 is built from 16 residues. Deletions cut 1 base from V and 0 bases from J, with 7 bases between. In germline, CDR1 is SGHTA, CDR2 FQGNSA. The CDR3 DNA sequence: TGTGCCAGCAGCTTAGAGGTTGTCTCTGGGGCCAACGTCCTGACTTTC. Protein sequence: CASSLEVVSGANVLTF.

This clonotype was seen a few times. This chain joins TRBV12-3 or TRBV12-4 and TRBJ1-1; D is perhaps TRBD1 (5 bases). The CDR3 loop spans 13 amino acids. Trimming stripped 6 bases from V and 6 bases from J, with 14 bases between. CDR3 nucleotides: TGTGCCAGCAGACCCAACTTGGGGGCTGAAGCTTTCTTT. Protein sequence: CASRPNLGAEAFF.

This clonotype has at least ten counts. V is TRBV29-1 and J is TRBJ2-6; D is possibly TRBD1 (5 bases). CDR1 and CDR2 from the germline V gene are SQVTM and ANQGSEA. Deletions cut 4 bases from V and 2 bases from J, with 9 bases between. The CDR3 loop spans 14 amino acids. The CDR3 sequence: CSVVEGAGANVLTF. CDR3 in DNA: TGCAGCGTTGTGGAAGGGGCTGGGGCCAACGTCCTGACTTTC.

The chain recombines TRBV7-3 with TRBJ1-2; D may be TRBD1 (6 bases). CDR1 and CDR2 (germline): SGHTA, FQGTGA. The germline V and J ends were trimmed by 5 bases and 2 bases, with 15 bases remaining between them. The CDR3 covers 15 residues. The CDR3 sequence: CASSPTGRENYGYTF. In DNA form, the CDR3 reads TGTGCCAGCAGCCCCACAGGGCGGGAGAACTATGGCTACACCTTC.

This sequence joins TRBV7-9 and TRBJ2-1; D gene unclear. Germline V gene data show CDR1 as SEHNR and CDR2 as FQNEAQ (reference sequence). This CDR3 contains 14 residues. Trimming cost V 6 bases and J 5 bases, with 14 bases left between them. The DNA of the CDR3 is TGTGCCAGCAGTCATAAACTACAGAACAATGAGCAGTTCTTC. This gives the protein CASSHKLQNNEQFF. Complete variable domain (other parts from reference TRBV7-9 and TRBJ2-1): DTGVSQNPRHKITKRGQNVTFRCDPISEHNRLYWYRQTLGQGPEFLTYFQNEAQLEKSRLLSDRFSAERPKGSFSTLEIQRTEQGDSAMYLCASSHKLQNNEQFFGPGTRLTVL.

In this sample, this clonotype turned up a few times. As DNA, the CDR3 is TGTGCCAGCAGAGGTTTCGGGGCGGATACGCAGTATTTT. Its protein is CASRGFGADTQYF. The chain carries TRBV27 and TRBJ2-3, with D perhaps being TRBD1 or TRBD2 (5 bases each). Trimming shortened V by 6 bases and J by 6 bases, and 13 bases separated the two germline ends. The germline V gene encodes CDR1 MNHEY and CDR2 SMNVEV (reference sequence). The CDR3 covers 13 residues.

In this sample, this clonotype turned up a few times. The gene calls are TRBV6-2 or TRBV6-3 and TRBJ1-5; the D is unclear. The V end lost 5 bases, the J end lost 5 bases, and 16 bases lay between the germline ends. Germline CDR1 and CDR2: MNHEY and SVGEGT. The CDR3 extends over 15 amino acids. As DNA, the CDR3 is TGTGCCAGCAGTGACATTTCGGGAGGTTATCAGCCCCAGCATTTT. Translated: CASSDISGGYQPQHF.

Remarks on this clonotype: A much larger clone differs by one base, so this may be a read error. The chain combines TRBV7-6 with TRBJ1-1; D possibly corresponds to TRBD1 (5 bases). The germline CDR1 and CDR2 sequences are SGHVS and FNYEAQ. The CDR3 totals 13 residues. In DNA form, the CDR3 reads TGTGTCGTGGGGACGGGCGCGGCTACTGAAGCTTTCTTT. Translated: CVVGTGAATEAFF.

This clonotype was detected many times. This rearrangement joins TRBV12-3 or TRBV12-4 to TRBJ2-1; 7 nucleotides align to TRBD2. The length of the CDR3 is 16 residues. The V segment lost 2 bases and the J segment 3 bases; nucleotides outside the gene matches: 7. Here the CDR3 reads CASSLKRGSLYNEQFF. CDR3 DNA sequence: TGTGCCAGCAGTTTAAAACGCGGGAGCCTCTACAATGAGCAGTTCTTC.

This clonotype was counted at least ten times. The chain is built from TRBV20-1 and TRBJ2-2; D uncertain. The CDR3 totals 13 residues. V lost 5 bases and J 6 bases, leaving 13 bases between the germline ends. The V gene's germline CDR1 is DFQATT and CDR2 SNEGSKA (reference sequence). The CDR3 sequence: CSAARTSPGELFF. CDR3 DNA: TGCAGTGCTGCACGGACGAGCCCCGGGGAGCTGTTTTTT.

This clonotype was recorded at least ten times. Here the CDR3 DNA reads TGTGCCAGCAGCCAAGACTCCCGGGGCTTGGTTGGGGCCAACGTCCTGACTTTC. This gives the protein CASSQDSRGLVGANVLTF. The chain recombines TRBV14 with TRBJ2-6, with D perhaps TRBD1 or TRBD2 (5 bases each). Germline V gene sequence: CDR1 SGHDN, CDR2 FVKESK. V was shortened by 0 bases and J by 3 bases, with 15 bases between the two germline ends. The length of the CDR3 is 18 residues.

This clonotype was observed a few times. CDR3 region: CASSDQAGEKLFF. The CDR3, as DNA: TGTGCCAGCAGTGACCAGGCTGGGGAAAAACTGTTTTTT. The chain joins TRBV6-1 to TRBJ1-4; D is ambiguous. Germline V gives CDR1 MNHNS, CDR2 SASEGT. The CDR3 is 13 residues long. V lost 3 bases and J lost 8, with 10 bases in between.

Here the CDR3 reads CASSVGQGASPGELFF. CDR3 sequence (DNA): TGTGCCAGTAGTGTTGGACAGGGGGCGTCTCCCGGGGAGCTGTTTTTT. V and J are TRBV19 and TRBJ2-2; 11 nucleotides align to TRBD1. V was clipped by 5 bases and J by 6 bases; unmatched bases: 8. CDR3 size: 16 residues. From germline, CDR1 is LNHDA and CDR2 SQIVND (reference sequence).

The chain is built from TRBV27 and TRBJ2-7; possibly TRBD1 for D (5 bases). CDR3 size: 15 residues. V was cut by 5 bases and J by 3 bases, with 17 bases left in between. Per the germline V gene, CDR1 is MNHEY and CDR2 is SMNVEV (reference sequence). CDR3 in amino acids: CASSPSRQPIYEQYF. CDR3 DNA sequence: TGTGCCAGCAGTCCCTCTAGACAGCCGATCTACGAGCAGTACTTC.

This clonotype was seen many times. The V call is TRBV11-3, the J call TRBJ2-1; 10 bases match TRBD2. The germline gives CDR1 SGHNT, CDR2 YENEEA. The V segment lost 4 bases and the J segment 7 bases; nucleotides outside the gene matches: 7. The CDR3 is 15 residues long. Here the CDR3 DNA reads TGTGCCAGCAGCTCAAGCGGGAGGGCCTGGAATGAGCAGTTCTTC. Encoded protein: CASSSSGRAWNEQFF.

Turning to this clonotype: One end of the junction does not line up with germline, which may come from a read error. The gene calls are TRBV27 and TRBJ2-5, with 12 bases that match TRBD2. Germline loops: CDR1 MNHEY, CDR2 SMNVEV (reference sequence). The length of the CDR3 is 13 residues. CDR3 DNA: TGTGCCAGCAGTCGACTAGCGGGAGAGGCCCAGTACTTC. Protein sequence: CASSRLAGEAQYF.

This clonotype was counted only a few times. V is TRBV6-2 or TRBV6-3 and J is TRBJ2-1; 13 bases are shared with TRBD2. V was clipped by 7 bases and J by 2 bases; unmatched bases: 14. Per germline, CDR1 MNHEY and CDR2 SVGEGT. This CDR3 contains 19 residues. The CDR3 nucleotides read TGTGCCAGCACCGGAGGGGGACTAGCGGGGAAAATAACCTACAATGAGCAGTTCTTC. Translation gives CASTGGGLAGKITYNEQFF.

This clonotype was observed a few times. The DNA of the CDR3 is TGTGCCAGCACCTCAAGGGGGGGGCGCGGGGAAAACATTCAGTACTTC. Translating gives CASTSRGGRGENIQYF. The chain has TRBV12-3 or TRBV12-4 and TRBJ2-4; D may be TRBD2 (7 bases). The CDR3 runs 16 residues. V dropped 7 bases and J dropped 5 bases, with 21 bases sitting between them.